The entry below gives a single TCR beta chain sequence along with its context. Its antigen is as yet unknown. These data are taken from a study of cytotoxic CD8 clonotypes in ibrutinib-treated CLL. General study results and limits: Clonality showed a rise at ibrutinib response that reversed toward baseline at progression. There were few public clonotypes, and on treatment they contracted or stayed stable. Baseline-level clonality went beyond age-matched healthy donors and moved in step with circulating CD8+ T-cell counts.

Sequencing was designed to attain a depth spanning 1 in 200,000 to 1 in 1 million T cells. Assay used: immunoSEQ multiplex PCR; TCRdb lists only in-frame clones, some missing. The sample consists of around 70,000 clones, 90% of them appearing once. V was shortened by 3 bases and J by 2 bases, with 14 bases between the two germline ends. The CDR3 consists of 15 residues. Per the germline V gene, CDR1 is LNHDA and CDR2 is SQIVND (reference sequence). V and J are TRBV19 and TRBJ2-7; D gene uncertain. The sample was PBMCs, taken after 12 months of ibrutinib treatment. The source of this sequence is a human donor with chronic lymphocytic leukemia. DNA for the CDR3: TGTGCCAGTAGTATGAGAGGAGCCCTCCCCTACGAGCAGTACTTC. Translation gives CASSMRGALPYEQYF.